The sequence of this T cell receptor (beta chain) was determined in a study of blood T cells in healthy people across ages (dated by TCRdb to about 2015). Regarding the complete study: In model experiments, roughly one uniquely barcoded TCR beta cDNA molecule per two T cells was captured by template switching. Donors were grouped into four age groups: young (average roughly 17 years), middle-aged (roughly 37), aged (roughly 62) and long-lived (just over 80). Donors of different ages were randomly distributed across sequencing lanes to avoid experimental bias. Age-related changes in TCR beta repertoire diversity were measured in the study by deep sequencing normalized with unique cDNA molecular identifiers. Two additional independent replicas of 1 million unique cDNA reads from the same blood draw were analyzed for two donors (one aged 18 to 30 and one aged 80 or older).

The CDR3, cysteine through phenylalanine, is 17 amino acids long. Only CDR3 DNA is held: 51 bases, read in frame from base 1. The germline V gene (reference sequence) specifies MNHEY as CDR1 and SMNVEV as CDR2. Systemically healthy Caucasian individuals from Russia, some 38 in total and aged roughly 6 to 100 years, were included as donors. Each donor gave 8.5 to 10 milliliters of peripheral blood, collected into EDTA-treated Vacutainer tubes. Ficoll-Paque density-gradient centrifugation was used to isolate PBMCs, with at least 6 million obtained per sample. Total RNA, at least 6 micrograms per sample, was extracted from PBMCs with Trizol reagent. For every donor, an aliquot of PBMCs went through flow cytometry to measure the percentages of naive CD45RAhigh/CD27high T cells. On this clonotype itself: This clone's antigen is unknown. Relative to the germline gene, one junction end is altered; a read error may explain this.

What the work shows at the level of the full study, not this receptor alone: Because donor CMV infection status was unknown, age-related changes in expanded clonotypes were potentially confounded. Compared with the aged group, the long-lived group had more naive CD4+ T cells, fewer expanded clones and increased TCR diversity, suggesting age selection. A strong correlation was found between observed TCR beta diversity and the percentage of naive T cells measured by flow cytometry. As age increased, observed TCR beta diversity per million T cells dropped in a roughly linear way, and a significant reduction was already evident by age 40. Bulk unsorted PBMC profiling prevented conclusive comparison of naive and antigen-experienced compartments. Estimates of total diversity based on one million sequenced T cells were considered lower bounds and underestimates.

The method was 5' RACE. TCRdb names Illumina HiSeq 2500 as the instrument used. A second PCR of 7 to 11 cycles was performed with a sample-barcoded 5' primer and a J-beta primer mix. A unique molecular identifier was introduced onto each TCR beta cDNA molecule by a template-switch 5' adaptor carrying 12 random nucleotides. Each sample yielded at least 2.5 million CDR3-containing paired-end reads. First-strand cDNA synthesis was performed from all RNA using the Mint cDNA synthesis kit, with priming by a TRBC-specific oligonucleotide. Following uracil-DNA glycosylase treatment, all cDNA underwent a first 18-cycle PCR with the universal primers M1SS and BC2_uni_R. Regarding the original processing steps: Normalization of each sample was performed by random selection of 1 million high-quality reads, each carrying a distinct molecular identifier. Reads with shared molecular identifiers were discarded instead of being binned into consensus sequences. CDR3 identification, clonotype clustering and error correction used MiTCR with a Q25 quality threshold and the strictest error-elimination algorithm. A nonparametric unseen species model with Euler transformation was used to estimate lower-bound total TCR beta diversity. TCRdb handled the public reads itself, with Q25 trimming in fastp and clone calling in MiXCR, and kept productive beta chains. Every entry covers one CDR3 protein and lists the most common genes and DNA from its rows. The V and J calls and clone size are TCRdb's, not the authors'. The sample table contains about 1.8 million distinct CDR3 sequences; only one count was recorded for 40% to 55% of them. Around 2.1% of the sample lies in the top ten.

Sample: blood. The chain is made from TRBV27 and TRBJ2-5, and 9 junction bases match TRBD1. The TCR originated in a middle-aged woman in good health. The CDR3 protein is CAISPGTGYGLGETRYF. The sequenced DNA: TGTGCCATCAGTCCCGGGACAGGGTATGGACTGGGAGAGACCCGGTACTTC.